This TCR beta chain was captured by sequencing in a study of T cell responses to AZD1222 COVID-19 vaccine. A word on this clone: Its antigen remains unidentified.

Profiled with immunoSEQ multiplex PCR; TCRdb holds only in-frame clones, not every one. Of more than 85,000 clones in the sample, 88% were seen once. The CDR3 extends over 15 amino acids. Trimming cost V 3 bases and J 0 bases, with 13 bases left between them. The study, taken as a whole, reports: When two AZD1222 doses had been given, Spike-specific TCR breadth and depth rose.

The clonotype was recovered from an adult in good health. Specimen: peripheral blood, collected on day 0 of AZD1222 vaccination. The chain links TRBV5-3 to TRBJ2-7; D call uncertain. TRBV5-3 is an ORF; its function is uncertain. The CDR3 sequence: CARSCEGRSSYEQYV. CDR3 nucleotides: TGTGCCAGAAGCTGCGAAGGCCGGAGCTCCTACGAGCAGTACGTC.